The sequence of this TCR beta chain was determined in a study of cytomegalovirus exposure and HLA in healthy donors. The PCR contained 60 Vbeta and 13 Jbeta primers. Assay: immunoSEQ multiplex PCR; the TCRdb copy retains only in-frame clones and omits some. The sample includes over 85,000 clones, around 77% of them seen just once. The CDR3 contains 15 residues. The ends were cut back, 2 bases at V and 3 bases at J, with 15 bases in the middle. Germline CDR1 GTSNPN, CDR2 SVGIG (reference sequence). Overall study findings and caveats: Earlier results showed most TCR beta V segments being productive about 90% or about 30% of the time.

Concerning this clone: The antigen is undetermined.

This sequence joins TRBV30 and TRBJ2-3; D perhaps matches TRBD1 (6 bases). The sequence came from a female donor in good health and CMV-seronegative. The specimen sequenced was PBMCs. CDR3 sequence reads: CAWSPTGLSTDTQYF. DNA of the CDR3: TGTGCCTGGAGTCCTACAGGGCTGTCGACAGATACGCAGTATTTT.